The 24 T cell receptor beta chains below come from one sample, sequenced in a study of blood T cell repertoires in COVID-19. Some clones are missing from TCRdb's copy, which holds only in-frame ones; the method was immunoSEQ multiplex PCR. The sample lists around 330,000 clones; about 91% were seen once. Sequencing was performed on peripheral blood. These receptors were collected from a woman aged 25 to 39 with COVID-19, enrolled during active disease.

The CDR3 bases are TGTGCCAGCAGCCTATGGGACAGGGTGAAAGATGGCTACACCTTC. It is translated as CASSLWDRVKDGYTF. This sequence joins TRBV5-5 and TRBJ1-2; 9 nucleotides line up with TRBD1. This CDR3 is built from 15 residues. The ends lost 4 bases at V and 6 bases at J; junction bases unmatched: 10. CDR1 and CDR2 from the germline V gene are SGHKS and YYEKEE (reference sequence).

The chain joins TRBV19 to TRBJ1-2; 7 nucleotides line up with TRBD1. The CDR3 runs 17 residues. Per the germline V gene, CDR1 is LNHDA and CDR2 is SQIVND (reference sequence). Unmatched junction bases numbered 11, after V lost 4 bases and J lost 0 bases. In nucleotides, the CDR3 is TGTGCCAGTAGTAGGACAGGACGCCATCGGACTAACTATGGCTACACCTTC. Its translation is CASSRTGRHRTNYGYTF. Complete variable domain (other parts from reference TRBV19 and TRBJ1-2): DGGITQSPKYLFRKEGQNVTLSCEQNLNHDAMYWYRQDPGQGLRLIYYSQIVNDFQKGDIAEGYSVSREKKESFPLTVTSAQKNPTAFYLCASSRTGRHRTNYGYTFGSGTRLTVV.

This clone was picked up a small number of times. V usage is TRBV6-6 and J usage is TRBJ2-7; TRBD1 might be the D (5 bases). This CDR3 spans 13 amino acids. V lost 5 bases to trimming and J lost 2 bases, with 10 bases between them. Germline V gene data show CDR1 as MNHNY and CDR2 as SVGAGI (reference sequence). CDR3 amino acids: CASSAQGTYEQYF. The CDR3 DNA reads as TGTGCCAGCAGTGCTCAGGGTACCTACGAGCAGTACTTC.

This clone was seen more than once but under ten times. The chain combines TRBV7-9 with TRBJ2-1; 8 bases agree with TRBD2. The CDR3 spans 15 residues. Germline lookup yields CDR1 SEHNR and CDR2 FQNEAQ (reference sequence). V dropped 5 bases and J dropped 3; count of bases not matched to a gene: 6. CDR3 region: CASSTQRGNYNEQFF. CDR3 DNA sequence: TGTGCCAGCAGCACCCAGCGGGGGAACTACAATGAGCAGTTCTTC.

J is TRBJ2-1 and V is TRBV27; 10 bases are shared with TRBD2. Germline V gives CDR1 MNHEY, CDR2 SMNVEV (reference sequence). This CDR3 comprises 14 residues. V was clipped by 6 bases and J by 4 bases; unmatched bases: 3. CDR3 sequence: CASRERGGYNEQFF. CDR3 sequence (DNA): TGTGCCAGCAGGGAGCGGGGGGGGTACAATGAGCAGTTCTTC.

CDR3 region: CASSFMGSAYEQYF. The CDR3 region has the DNA TGTGCCAGCAGCTTCATGGGCTCGGCCTACGAGCAGTACTTC. The chain employs TRBV11-3 and TRBJ2-7, with D unclear. The germline gives CDR1 SGHNT, CDR2 YENEEA. V gave up 3 bases and J gave up 2 bases, with 11 bases separating them. This CDR3 contains 14 residues.

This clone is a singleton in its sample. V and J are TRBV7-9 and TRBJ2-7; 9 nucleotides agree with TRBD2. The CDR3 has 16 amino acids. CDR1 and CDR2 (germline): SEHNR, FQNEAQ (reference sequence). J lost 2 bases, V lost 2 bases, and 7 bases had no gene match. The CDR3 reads CASSLLLTSGTYEQYF. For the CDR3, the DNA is TGTGCCAGCAGCTTATTGTTGACTAGCGGTACCTACGAGCAGTACTTC.

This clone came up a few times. The CDR3 DNA sequence: TGTGCCAGCAGTCCCCAGGGTCAGCCCCAGCATTTT. Its translation is CASSPQGQPQHF. The gene calls are TRBV27 and TRBJ1-5, with D possibly matching TRBD1 (5 bases). Germline loops: CDR1 MNHEY, CDR2 SMNVEV (reference sequence). V dropped 5 bases and J dropped 6 bases, with 8 bases sitting between them. The CDR3 contains 12 residues.

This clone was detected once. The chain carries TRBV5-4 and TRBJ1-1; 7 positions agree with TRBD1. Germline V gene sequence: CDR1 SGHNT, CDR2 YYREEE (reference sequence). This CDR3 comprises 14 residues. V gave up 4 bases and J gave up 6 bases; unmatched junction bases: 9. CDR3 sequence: CASSPQQGLAEAFF. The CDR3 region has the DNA TGTGCCAGCAGCCCTCAACAGGGGTTAGCTGAAGCTTTCTTT.

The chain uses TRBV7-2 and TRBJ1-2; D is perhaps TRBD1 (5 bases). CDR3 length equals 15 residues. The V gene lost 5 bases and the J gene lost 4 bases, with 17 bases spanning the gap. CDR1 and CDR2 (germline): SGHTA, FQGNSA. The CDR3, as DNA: TGTGCCAGCAGCCCCCAGGGTGCGGGGCCCTATGGCTACACCTTC. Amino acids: CASSPQGAGPYGYTF.

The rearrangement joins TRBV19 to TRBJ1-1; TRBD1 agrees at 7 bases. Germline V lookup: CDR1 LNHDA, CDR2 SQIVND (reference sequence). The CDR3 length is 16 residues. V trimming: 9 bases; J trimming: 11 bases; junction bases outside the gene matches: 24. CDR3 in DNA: TGTGCCAGCCGAAAGAAGATCGGACAGGCCGATAGAATGGCTTTCTTT. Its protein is CASRKKIGQADRMAFF.

CDR3 region: CASSPLDRPRDGYTF. In DNA, the CDR3 is TGTGCCAGCAGCCCTCTGGACAGGCCGCGGGATGGCTACACCTTC. The chain has TRBV7-2 and TRBJ1-2, with 7 nucleotides matching TRBD1. V lost 5 bases, J lost 6 bases, and 12 bases stayed unmatched. The germline CDR1 and CDR2 sequences are SGHTA and FQGNSA. This CDR3 spans 15 amino acids.

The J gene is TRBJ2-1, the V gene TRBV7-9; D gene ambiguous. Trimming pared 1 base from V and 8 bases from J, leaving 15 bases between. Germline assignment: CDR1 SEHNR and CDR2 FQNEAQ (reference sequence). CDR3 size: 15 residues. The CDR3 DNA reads TGTGCCAGCAGCTTAGTTGTGGGCGCAGAGTATGAGCAGTTCTTC. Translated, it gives CASSLVVGAEYEQFF. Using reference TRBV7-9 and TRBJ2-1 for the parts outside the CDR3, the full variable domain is DTGVSQNPRHKITKRGQNVTFRCDPISEHNRLYWYRQTLGQGPEFLTYFQNEAQLEKSRLLSDRFSAERPKGSFSTLEIQRTEQGDSAMYLCASSLVVGAEYEQFFGPGTRLTVL.

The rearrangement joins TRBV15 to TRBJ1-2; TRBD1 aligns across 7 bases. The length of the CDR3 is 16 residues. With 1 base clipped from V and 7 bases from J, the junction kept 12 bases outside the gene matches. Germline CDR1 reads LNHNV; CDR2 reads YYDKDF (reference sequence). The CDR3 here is CATSRGGTTGKIGYTF. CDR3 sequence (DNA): TGTGCCACCAGCAGAGGAGGTACGACAGGGAAGATTGGCTACACCTTC.

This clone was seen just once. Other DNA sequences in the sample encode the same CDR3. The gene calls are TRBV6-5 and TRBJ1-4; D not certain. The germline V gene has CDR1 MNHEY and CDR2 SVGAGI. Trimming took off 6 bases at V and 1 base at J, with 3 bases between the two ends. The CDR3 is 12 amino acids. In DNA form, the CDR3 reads TGTGCCAGCAGCCGAACTAATGAAAAACTGTTTTTT. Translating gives CASSRTNEKLFF.

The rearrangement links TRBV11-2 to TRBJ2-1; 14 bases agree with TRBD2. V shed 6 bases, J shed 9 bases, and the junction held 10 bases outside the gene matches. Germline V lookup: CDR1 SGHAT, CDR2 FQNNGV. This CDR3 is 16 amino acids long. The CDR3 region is CASRRLAGGLKGEQFF. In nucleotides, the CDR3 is TGTGCCAGCAGGAGACTAGCGGGGGGGTTGAAGGGTGAGCAGTTCTTC. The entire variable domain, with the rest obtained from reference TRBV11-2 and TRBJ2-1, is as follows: EAGVAQSPRYKIIEKRQSVAFWCNPISGHATLYWYQQILGQGPKLLIQFQNNGVVDDSQLPKDRFSAERLKGVDSTLKIQPAKLEDSAVYLCASRRLAGGLKGEQFFGPGTRLTVL.

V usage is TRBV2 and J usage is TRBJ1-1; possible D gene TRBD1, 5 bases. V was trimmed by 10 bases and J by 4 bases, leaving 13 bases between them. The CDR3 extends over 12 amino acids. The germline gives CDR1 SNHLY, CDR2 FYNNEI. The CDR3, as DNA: TGTGCCACCCCTCCGGGGGTCACTGAAGCTTTCTTT. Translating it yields CATPPGVTEAFF.

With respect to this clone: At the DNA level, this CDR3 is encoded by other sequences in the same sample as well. The CDR3 coding sequence is TGTGCCAGCAGTCCAGGGAACTATGGCTACACCTTC. It specifies CASSPGNYGYTF. V is TRBV6-5 and J is TRBJ1-2, with D possibly TRBD1 on 5 matching bases. This CDR3 is built from 12 residues. V lost 5 bases and J lost 2, with 6 bases in between. Looked up from germline, CDR1 is MNHEY and CDR2 is SVGAGI.

The chain's CDR3 is CASGTHATNEKLFF. The CDR3 coding sequence is TGTGCCAGCGGGACTCACGCAACTAATGAAAAACTGTTTTTT. The rearrangement links TRBV2 to TRBJ1-4; maybe TRBD1 (5 bases). The germline V and J ends were trimmed by 8 bases and 0 bases, with 10 bases remaining between them. CDR1 is SNHLY, CDR2 FYNNEI, per germline. The CDR3 length is 14 residues.

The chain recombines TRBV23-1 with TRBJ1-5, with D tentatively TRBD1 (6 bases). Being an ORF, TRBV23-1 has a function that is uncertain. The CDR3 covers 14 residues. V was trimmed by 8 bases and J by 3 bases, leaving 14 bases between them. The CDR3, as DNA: TGCGCCAGCCCAGGGGCAGGCGACAATCAGCCCCAGCATTTT. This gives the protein CASPGAGDNQPQHF.

The CDR3, as DNA: TGTGCCATCAGTGCTTTCTCTAGCGGAGGTGGGGTAGAGACCCAGTACTTC. Translating it yields CAISAFSSGGGVETQYF. The rearrangement uses TRBV10-3 and TRBJ2-5; 7 bases fit TRBD2. V was clipped by 4 bases and J by 4 bases; unmatched bases: 15. Germline V gene data show CDR1 as ENHRY and CDR2 as SYGVKD. The CDR3 has 17 residues.

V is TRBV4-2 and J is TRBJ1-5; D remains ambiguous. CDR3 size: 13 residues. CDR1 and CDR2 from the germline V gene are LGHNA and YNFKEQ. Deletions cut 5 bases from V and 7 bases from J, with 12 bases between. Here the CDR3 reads CASSSTIGQPQHF. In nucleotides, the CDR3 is TGTGCCAGCAGCTCCACAATCGGGCAGCCCCAGCATTTT.

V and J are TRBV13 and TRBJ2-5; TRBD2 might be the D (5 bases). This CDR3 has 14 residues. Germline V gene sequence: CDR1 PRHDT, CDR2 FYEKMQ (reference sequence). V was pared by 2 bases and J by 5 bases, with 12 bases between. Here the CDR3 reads CASSLTRGSETQYF. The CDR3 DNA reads TGTGCCAGCAGCTTAACACGGGGTTCTGAGACCCAGTACTTC.

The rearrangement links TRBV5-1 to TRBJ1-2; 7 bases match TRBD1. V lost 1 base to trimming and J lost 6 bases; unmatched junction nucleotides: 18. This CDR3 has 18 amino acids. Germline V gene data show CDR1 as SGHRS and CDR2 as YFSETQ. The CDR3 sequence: CASSLNTLEGALINGYTF. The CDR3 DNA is TGCGCCAGCAGCTTGAACACCCTCGAGGGGGCGCTAATAAATGGCTACACCTTC.